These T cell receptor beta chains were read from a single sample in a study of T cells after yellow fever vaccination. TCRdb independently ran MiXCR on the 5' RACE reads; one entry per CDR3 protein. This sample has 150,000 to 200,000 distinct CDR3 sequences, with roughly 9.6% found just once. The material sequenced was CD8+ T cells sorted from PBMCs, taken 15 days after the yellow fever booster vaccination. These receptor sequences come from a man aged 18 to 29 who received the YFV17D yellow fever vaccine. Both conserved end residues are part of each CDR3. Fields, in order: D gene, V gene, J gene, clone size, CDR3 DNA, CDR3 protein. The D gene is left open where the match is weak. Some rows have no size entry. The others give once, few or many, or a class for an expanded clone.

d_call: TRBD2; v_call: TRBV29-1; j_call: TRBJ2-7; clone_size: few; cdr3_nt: TGCAGCGTGTGGGGGTCGGGAGGGGACGAGCAGTACTTC; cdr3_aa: CSVWGSGGDEQYF
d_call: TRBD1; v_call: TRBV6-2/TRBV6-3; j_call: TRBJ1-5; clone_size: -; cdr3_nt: TGTGCCAGCAGGACGGACAGGGACGGCAATCAGCCCCAGCATTTT; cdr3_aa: CASRTDRDGNQPQHF
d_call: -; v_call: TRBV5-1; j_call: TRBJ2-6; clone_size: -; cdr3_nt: TGCGCCAGCAGCTTCAGCGAGTTGTGGGATTCTGGGGCCAACGTCCTGACTTTC; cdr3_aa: CASSFSELWDSGANVLTF
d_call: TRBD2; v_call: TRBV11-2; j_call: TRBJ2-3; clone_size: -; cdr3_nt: TGTGCCAGCAGCCCCTCCGGGGGGAGGGCTAGCACAGATACGCAGTATTTT; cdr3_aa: CASSPSGGRASTDTQYF
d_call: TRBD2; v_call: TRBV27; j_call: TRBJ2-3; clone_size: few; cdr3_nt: TGTGCCAGCAGTACACTAGCGGGGGGGGGCGGAGGAACCGTATACTTCCCAGATACGCAGTATTTT; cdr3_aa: CASSTLAGGGGGTVYFPDTQYF
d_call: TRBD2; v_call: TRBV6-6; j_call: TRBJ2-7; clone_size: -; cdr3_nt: TGTGCCAGCAGTCACCTAGCGGGGGTCTACGAGCAGTACTTC; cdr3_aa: CASSHLAGVYEQYF
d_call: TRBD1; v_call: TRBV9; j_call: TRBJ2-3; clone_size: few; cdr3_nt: TGTGCCAGCAGCGTAGTGTCAGGGGGAGATACGCAGTATTTT; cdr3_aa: CASSVVSGGDTQYF
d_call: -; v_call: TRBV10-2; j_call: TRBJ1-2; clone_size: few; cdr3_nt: TGCGCCAGCAGTGAGGGGGTGTGGGGGAACTATGGCTACACCTTC; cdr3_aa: CASSEGVWGNYGYTF
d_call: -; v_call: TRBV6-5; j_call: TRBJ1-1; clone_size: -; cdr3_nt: TGTGCCAGCAGTTACTTATATCGGGGATTGAACACTGAAGCTTTCTTT; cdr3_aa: CASSYLYRGLNTEAFF
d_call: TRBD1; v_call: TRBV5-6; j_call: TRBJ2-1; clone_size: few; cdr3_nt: TGTGCCAGCAGCGCCAAGTCTACAGGGGTCAATGAGCAGTTCTTC; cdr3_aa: CASSAKSTGVNEQFF
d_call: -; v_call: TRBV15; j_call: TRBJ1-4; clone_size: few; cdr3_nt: TGTGCCACCAGCAGCGAGGTCGGGGGACGGGAAAAACTGTTTTTT; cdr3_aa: CATSSEVGGREKLFF
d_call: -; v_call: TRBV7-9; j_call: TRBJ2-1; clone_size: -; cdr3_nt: TGTGCCACGGCTCGGGTAGATGAGCAGTTCTTC; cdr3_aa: CATARVDEQFF
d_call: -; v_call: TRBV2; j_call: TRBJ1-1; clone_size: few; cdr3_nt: TGTGCCAGCAGTGAAGCGCTTCTGACAGAGAACACTGAAGCTTTCTTT; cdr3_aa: CASSEALLTENTEAFF
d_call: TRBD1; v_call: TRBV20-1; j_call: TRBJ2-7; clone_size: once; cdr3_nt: TGCAGTGCTGTGCCGGGACAGGGGTTTTTATTCGAGCAGTACTTC; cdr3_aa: CSAVPGQGFLFEQYF
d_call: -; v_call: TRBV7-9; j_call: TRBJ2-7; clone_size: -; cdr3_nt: TGTGCCAGCAGCTTGACACCTGCCTACGAGCAGTACTTC; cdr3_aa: CASSLTPAYEQYF
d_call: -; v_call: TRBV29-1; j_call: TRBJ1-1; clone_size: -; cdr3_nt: TGCAGCGTTGGATTGGGTGGGCAGCTTACTGAAGCTTTCTTT; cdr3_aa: CSVGLGGQLTEAFF
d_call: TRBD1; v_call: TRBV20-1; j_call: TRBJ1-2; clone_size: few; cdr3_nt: TGCAGTGCTAGAGATCGGAGGGACAGCCGACCCACGAGTTATGGCTACACCTTC; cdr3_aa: CSARDRRDSRPTSYGYTF
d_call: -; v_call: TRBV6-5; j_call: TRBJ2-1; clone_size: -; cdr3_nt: TGTGCCAGCAGGAACGAGAATGAGCAGTTCTTC; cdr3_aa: CASRNENEQFF
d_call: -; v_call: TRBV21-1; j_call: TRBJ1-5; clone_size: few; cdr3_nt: TGTGCCAGCGTCCGCGGGCTGAATCAGCCCCAGCATTTT; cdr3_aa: CASVRGLNQPQHF
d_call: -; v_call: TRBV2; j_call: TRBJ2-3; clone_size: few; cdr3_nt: TGTGCCAGCAGTGAAGGGGGGACAACTAGCACAGATACGCAGTATTTT; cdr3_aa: CASSEGGTTSTDTQYF
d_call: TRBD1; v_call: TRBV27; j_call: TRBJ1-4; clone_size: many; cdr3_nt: TGTGCCAGCAGTCCAGGGGGGTACGATGAAAAACTGTTTTTT; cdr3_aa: CASSPGGYDEKLFF